The T cell receptor beta chain described here comes from a study of blood T cell repertoires in COVID-19. Looking at the study overall: Nucleic acid was either cDNA or gDNA, and it came from T cells, B-cell-depleted T cells, or PBMCs.

Trimming cost V 4 bases and J 8 bases; bases outside gene matches: 26. The CDR3 runs 21 residues. Sequencing used immunoSEQ multiplex PCR; TCRdb keeps in-frame clones, though not all of them. The sample has roughly 48,000 clones; around 88% are singletons. The chain uses TRBV23-1 and TRBJ1-4; 9 nucleotides line up with TRBD1. TRBV23-1 is given ORF status, its function remaining uncertain. This clonotype was sampled from a human donor in a cohort sampled during active COVID-19. Sequencing was carried out using peripheral blood. CDR3 amino acids: CASSPPTKDQDRGTLGEKLFF. The CDR3 coding sequence is TGCGCCAGCAGTCCCCCAACTAAGGATCAGGACAGGGGAACGTTAGGGGAAAAACTGTTTTTT.